Listed here are 3 T cell receptor beta chains from one sample, sequenced in a study of response to subunit inactivated influenza vaccine. Each CDR3 protein gets one entry after TCRdb re-called the RT-PCR reads with MiXCR. The sample contains fewer than 400,000 distinct CDR3 sequences, 20% to 25% of which appear only once. The specimen was PBMCs from blood, collected less than 22 months after vaccination. The receptors shown here come from a man between 50 and 70 years old who received an inactivated influenza vaccine.

The rearrangement joins TRBV6-5 to TRBJ1-1; D gene ambiguous. The ends were cut back, 1 base at V and 1 base at J, with 16 bases in the middle. Germline V gene data show CDR1 as MNHEY and CDR2 as SVGAGI. CDR3 size: 17 residues. The chain's CDR3 is CASSYFRTGPENTEAFF. The CDR3 nucleotides are TGTGCCAGCAGTTACTTTCGGACCGGTCCTGAGAACACTGAAGCTTTCTTT.

The chain links TRBV10-2 to TRBJ1-2, with 7 nucleotides matching TRBD1. V gave up 0 bases and J gave up 7 bases; unmatched junction bases: 11. The length of the CDR3 is 16 residues. Germline loops: CDR1 WSHSY, CDR2 SAAADI. DNA of the CDR3: TGCGCCAGCAGTGAGTCGAGGGGGACAGCCACTACTGGCTACACCTTC. It specifies CASSESRGTATTGYTF.

There are a few counts of this clonotype. This chain uses TRBV27 with TRBJ2-6; D is undetermined. Per the germline V gene, CDR1 is MNHEY and CDR2 is SMNVEV (reference sequence). The CDR3 extends over 14 amino acids. The V and J ends lost 6 bases and 0 bases respectively, with 6 bases between them. The DNA of the CDR3 is TGTGCCAGCAGAGAGAGCTCTGGGGCCAACGTCCTGACTTTC. Its translation is CASRESSGANVLTF.